This TCR beta chain is from a study of CD8 T cells in Susac syndrome. Regarding the study as a whole: TCR sequencing and HLA analysis covered a relatively small number of individuals.

This CDR3 has 14 residues. The J segment lost 5 bases and the V segment lost 3 bases, leaving 4 bases of the junction unmatched. Germline V gene sequence: CDR1 MNHEY, CDR2 SMNVEV (reference sequence). When the RNA was reverse transcribed, random hexamers were used with an input of 0.5 to 1 ug. A multiplex approach, immunoSEQ multiplex PCR, amplified TCR beta CDR3 across 54 Vbeta and 13 Jbeta. TCRdb reprocessed the immunoSEQ multiplex PCR reads with MiXCR, giving one entry per CDR3 protein. The sample includes about 85,000 distinct CDR3 sequences, 85% to 95% of them seen just once. As regards this clonotype: Its antigen remains unknown.

The sample taken for sequencing was CD8+ T cells from PBMCs. The TCR sequence derives from a human donor with Susac syndrome. The gene calls are TRBV27 and TRBJ2-5; 9 nucleotides line up with TRBD2. In DNA, the CDR3 is TGTGCCAGCAGTTTTAGCGGGAGTTGGGAGACCCAGTACTTC. Amino acid sequence: CASSFSGSWETQYF.